Shown below are 11 T cell receptor beta chains from a single sample sequenced in a study of cytomegalovirus exposure and HLA in healthy donors. The PCR made use of 60 Vbeta and 13 Jbeta primers. Profiled with immunoSEQ multiplex PCR; TCRdb holds only in-frame clones, not every one. The sample includes roughly 90,000 clones, roughly 72% of them seen just once. What was sequenced was PBMCs. These receptors all stem from a man younger than 40 in good health and CMV-seropositive.

The chain has TRBV2 and TRBJ2-5; tentative D call: TRBD2 (5 bases). The CDR3 length is 14 residues. V lost 2 bases and J 6 bases, leaving 13 bases between the germline ends. Germline assignment: CDR1 SNHLY and CDR2 FYNNEI. The CDR3 region is CASSEYSSLKTQYF. As DNA, the CDR3 is TGTGCCAGCAGTGAATATTCTAGCTTAAAGACCCAGTACTTC.

The chain has TRBV27 and TRBJ1-1, with D maybe TRBD1 (5 bases). Looked up from germline, CDR1 is MNHEY and CDR2 is SMNVEV (reference sequence). The CDR3 is 13 residues long. V was pared by 5 bases and J by 4 bases, with 11 bases between. The CDR3 region has the DNA TGTGCCAGCAGTCACCCGGGGGGCACTGAAGCTTTCTTT. Amino acids: CASSHPGGTEAFF.

The chain is built from TRBV7-9 and TRBJ2-3; D is ambiguous. The CDR3 is 12 residues long. CDR1 and CDR2 from the germline V gene are SEHNR and FQNEAQ (reference sequence). V was clipped by 5 bases and J by 5 bases, with 8 bases between them. CDR3 DNA: TGTGCCAGCAGCCCCGGTAGAGATACGCAGTATTTT. This translates into CASSPGRDTQYF.

V gene TRBV7-3 combines with J gene TRBJ2-5, with a possible D match to TRBD2 (5 bases). This CDR3 is built from 14 residues. Trimming stripped 3 bases from V and 4 bases from J, with 12 bases between. The germline gives CDR1 SGHTA, CDR2 FQGTGA. CDR3 sequence: CASSLTGIGETQYF. In DNA, the CDR3 is TGTGCCAGCAGCTTGACGGGGATCGGAGAGACCCAGTACTTC.

V is TRBV9 and J is TRBJ2-1; 8 bases line up with TRBD2. The germline CDR1 and CDR2 sequences are SGDLS and YYNGEE. CDR3 size: 17 residues. Trimming at V came to 2 bases and at J to 2 bases, leaving 9 bases not matched to a gene. This CDR3 is CASSVGAGSGAYNEQFF. In DNA form, the CDR3 reads TGTGCCAGCAGCGTTGGGGCGGGTAGCGGGGCCTACAATGAGCAGTTCTTC.

This sequence joins TRBV9 and TRBJ1-2; D perhaps matches TRBD1 (5 bases). The CDR3 spans 15 residues. V was shortened by 3 bases and J by 2 bases, with 14 bases between the two germline ends. Germline lookup yields CDR1 SGDLS and CDR2 YYNGEE. In DNA, the CDR3 is TGTGCCAGCAGCGCCGGGGGGACCCTGAACTATGGCTACACCTTC. This sequence encodes CASSAGGTLNYGYTF.

The chain is built from TRBV28 and TRBJ1-5, with D perhaps TRBD1 (6 bases). Germline CDR1 MDHEN, CDR2 SYDVKM. Trimming pared 9 bases from V and 5 bases from J, leaving 14 bases between. The CDR3 length is 13 residues. This CDR3 reads CASEGEVYQPQHF. In DNA form, the CDR3 reads TGTGCCAGTGAGGGGGAAGTATATCAGCCCCAGCATTTT.

The rearrangement links TRBV4-3 to TRBJ1-2; 9 nucleotides match TRBD1. CDR1 LGHNA and CDR2 YSLEER come from the germline V gene. The CDR3 has 16 amino acids. V lost 4 bases, J lost 2 bases, and 8 bases stayed unmatched. The CDR3 DNA follows: TGCGCCAGCAGCCCAGAGGGGACAGGGACCAACTATGGCTACACCTTC. Its protein product is CASSPEGTGTNYGYTF.

This chain connects TRBV19 to TRBJ2-2; possibly TRBD1 for D (6 bases). The CDR3 runs 15 residues. V lost 4 bases and J 6 bases, leaving 15 bases between the germline ends. The germline CDR1 and CDR2 sequences are LNHDA and SQIVND (reference sequence). CDR3 coding DNA: TGTGCCAGTAGTACCGACAGGCTTGGAGCCGGGGAGCTGTTTTTT. Translated, it gives CASSTDRLGAGELFF.

This sequence joins TRBV5-6 and TRBJ1-6; 12 bases align to TRBD1. Unmatched junction bases numbered 13, after V lost 3 bases and J lost 9 bases. The CDR3 extends over 18 amino acids. The germline gives CDR1 SGHDT, CDR2 YYEEEE. The CDR3 DNA reads as TGTGCCAGCAGCTCGACCGGGACAGGGGGCATGGATGGTTCACCCCTCCACTTT. Amino acids: CASSSTGTGGMDGSPLHF.

In this sample, this clone turned up a few times. V usage is TRBV2 and J usage is TRBJ2-2, with 9 nucleotides matching TRBD1. The CDR3 extends over 15 amino acids. The V and J ends lost 6 bases and 0 bases, in that order; junction bases with no gene match: 2. Germline V CDR1 and CDR2: SNHLY, FYNNEI. This CDR3 is CASSRTGANTGELFF. CDR3 nucleotides: TGTGCCAGCAGCAGGACAGGGGCGAACACCGGGGAGCTGTTTTTT. Looking up the rest from reference TRBV2 and TRBJ2-2 gives the full variable domain: EPEVTQTPSHQVTQMGQEVILRCVPISNHLYFYWYRQILGQKVEFLVSFYNNEISEKSEIFDDQFSVERPDGSNFTLKIRSTKLEDSAMYFCASSRTGANTGELFFGEGSRLTVL.